This TCR beta chain was found in a study of cytomegalovirus exposure and HLA in healthy donors. Study-level results: Overall, around 160 TCR beta chains were annotated as cytomegalovirus-associated. Through in vitro validation, a few CMV-associated chains were shown to be specific for CMV antigens. The classifier reportedly diagnosed cytomegalovirus status with high specificity and sensitivity. For most TCR sequences rarity was the rule, although some public TCRs occurred in many donors.

TCRdb's table, derived via immunoSEQ multiplex PCR, lists solely in-frame clones and lacks some. The data contain 90,000 to 150,000 clones, approximately 88% of them singletons. As to this clone: Its specificity is not known.

This TCR was recovered from a woman under 30 in good health and CMV-seropositive. The specimen sequenced was PBMCs.

CDR3 loop: CASSPPSQPFGTEAFF. The CDR3, as DNA: TGTGCCAGCTCACCACCTTCCCAACCATTCGGGACTGAAGCTTTCTTT. The rearrangement uses TRBV18 and TRBJ1-1; D ambiguous. Germline V gene lookup returns CDR1 KGHSH and CDR2 LQKENI. The CDR3 runs to 16 residues. The V end was cut by 0 bases, the J end by 5 bases, with 16 bases between.